These 20 T cell receptor beta chains came from one sample sequenced in a study of cytomegalovirus exposure and HLA in healthy donors. Primers: 60 Vbeta forward and 13 Jbeta reverse. Sequenced by immunoSEQ multiplex PCR; TCRdb stores in-frame clones only, minus some. The sample contains about 120,000 clones, roughly 63% of which appear only once. The specimen was PBMCs. Source of these receptors: a man younger than 40 in good health and CMV-seropositive.

This clone was recorded once. The rearrangement joins TRBV27 to TRBJ1-1, with D hard to call. The CDR3 sequence is 13 residues long. V gave up 7 bases and J gave up 8 bases, with 17 bases separating them. Germline CDR1 and CDR2: MNHEY and SMNVEV (reference sequence). In nucleotides, the CDR3 is TGTGCCAGCATTCCCCGGGCCCCGGGAGAAGCTTTCTTT. It is translated as CASIPRAPGEAFF.

The chain combines TRBV10-3 with TRBJ1-1; D is unclear. V was shortened by 9 bases and J by 5 bases, with 19 bases between the two germline ends. The CDR3 runs 14 residues. Germline-derived CDR1 and CDR2 are ENHRY and SYGVKD. CDR3 DNA: TGTGCCATAAGGTGGGAGTCCTCTAGTACTGAAGCTTTCTTT. It encodes CAIRWESSSTEAFF.

This clone was observed once. The V and J genes are TRBV7-9 and TRBJ2-3, with D possibly TRBD2 on 5 matching bases. V lost 5 bases and J 0 bases, leaving 18 bases between the germline ends. This CDR3 comprises 17 residues. Germline lookup yields CDR1 SEHNR and CDR2 FQNEAQ (reference sequence). CDR3 DNA sequence: TGTGCCAGCAGCCGATGGGTGGGGAGCGGAAGCACAGATACGCAGTATTTT. Translating gives CASSRWVGSGSTDTQYF. Filled out from reference TRBV7-9 and TRBJ2-3, the complete variable domain reads DTGVSQNPRHKITKRGQNVTFRCDPISEHNRLYWYRQTLGQGPEFLTYFQNEAQLEKSRLLSDRFSAERPKGSFSTLEIQRTEQGDSAMYLCASSRWVGSGSTDTQYFGPGTRLTVL.

The CDR3 DNA sequence: TGTGCCAGCAGTTTATCCGGGACAGTCTCCTACGAGCAGTACTTC. Translated, it gives CASSLSGTVSYEQYF. This chain links TRBV27 with TRBJ2-7; 7 bases agree with TRBD1. CDR1 and CDR2 (germline): MNHEY, SMNVEV (reference sequence). The ends lost 0 bases at V and 0 bases at J; junction bases unmatched: 2. This CDR3 is 15 amino acids long.

This chain links TRBV5-1 with TRBJ2-5; 8 bases match TRBD1. V was pared by 4 bases and J by 5 bases, with 4 bases of the junction left unmatched. The CDR3 contains 13 residues. The germline gives CDR1 SGHRS, CDR2 YFSETQ. The CDR3 DNA sequence: TGCGCCAGCAGCCTACAGGGGGTCGAGACCCAGTACTTC. As protein: CASSLQGVETQYF.

The rearrangement links TRBV5-1 to TRBJ1-6, with D perhaps matching TRBD1 (5 bases). The V end lost 0 bases, the J end lost 7 bases, and 11 bases lay between the germline ends. The germline V gene has CDR1 SGHRS and CDR2 YFSETQ. This CDR3 has 15 amino acids. CDR3 nucleotide sequence: TGCGCCAGCAGCTTGGAGGGACTCTTAAATTCACCCCTCCACTTT. It specifies CASSLEGLLNSPLHF.

This clone was detected only a few times. The V gene is TRBV6-5, the J gene TRBJ1-5; D might be TRBD1 (5 bases). Germline V gene lookup returns CDR1 MNHEY and CDR2 SVGAGI. The CDR3 runs 14 residues. The germline V and J ends were trimmed by 4 bases and 3 bases, with 10 bases remaining between them. DNA of the CDR3: TGTGCCAGCAGTTCGGGACTTTTCAATCAGCCCCAGCATTTT. Its translation is CASSSGLFNQPQHF.

CDR3 sequence: CASSAVAGGMEQFF. Here the CDR3 DNA reads TGTGCCAGTAGTGCGGTAGCGGGTGGCATGGAGCAGTTCTTC. This chain links TRBV19 with TRBJ2-1, with 7 positions matching TRBD2. Trimming at V came to 5 bases and at J to 10 bases, leaving 11 bases not matched to a gene. The germline V gene has CDR1 LNHDA and CDR2 SQIVND (reference sequence). The CDR3 length is 14 residues.

This chain joins TRBV5-1 and TRBJ1-2; perhaps TRBD1 as D (5 bases). The CDR3 runs to 15 residues. From germline, CDR1 is SGHRS and CDR2 YFSETQ. V lost 4 bases, J lost 0 bases, and 13 bases lay in between. The CDR3 DNA reads TGCGCCAGCAGCAAAACTCAGGGCGCTAACTATGGCTACACCTTC. Its protein is CASSKTQGANYGYTF. The whole variable domain, filled in from reference TRBV5-1 and TRBJ1-2, reads KAGVTQTPRYLIKTRGQQVTLSCSPISGHRSVSWYQQTPGQGLQFLFEYFSETQRNKGNFPGRFSGRQFSNSRSEMNVSTLELGDSALYLCASSKTQGANYGYTFGSGTRLTVV.

The CDR3 region is CASSEYSGRDYNEQFF. DNA for the CDR3: TGTGCCAGCAGTGAATATAGCGGGAGGGACTACAATGAGCAGTTCTTC. The J gene is TRBJ2-1, the V gene TRBV25-1, with 11 bases that match TRBD2. This CDR3 contains 16 residues. Germline values: CDR1 MGHDK, CDR2 SYGVNS. V dropped 0 bases and J dropped 3; count of bases not matched to a gene: 1. Complete variable domain (other parts from reference TRBV25-1 and TRBJ2-1): EADIYQTPRYLVIGTGKKITLECSQTMGHDKMYWYQQDPGMELHLIHYSYGVNSTEKGDLSSESTVSRIRTEHFPLTLESARPSHTSQYLCASSEYSGRDYNEQFFGPGTRLTVL.

V is TRBV29-1 and J is TRBJ2-3; D unclear. Looked up from germline, CDR1 is SQVTM and CDR2 is ANQGSEA. V lost 2 bases to trimming and J lost 2 bases, with 5 bases between them. The CDR3 spans 12 residues. CDR3 region: CSVEQYTDTQYF. In nucleotides, the CDR3 is TGCAGCGTTGAACAGTACACAGATACGCAGTATTTT.

In this sample, this clone turned up a few times. This sequence joins TRBV9 and TRBJ2-7; TRBD1 agrees at 8 bases. The CDR3 contains 14 residues. V lost 0 bases, J lost 5 bases, and 4 bases stayed unmatched. Germline loops: CDR1 SGDLS, CDR2 YYNGEE. CDR3 residues: CASSVATGGNEQYF. The CDR3 coding sequence is TGTGCCAGCAGCGTAGCTACAGGGGGGAACGAGCAGTACTTC.

The chain has TRBV27 and TRBJ2-1, with 8 bases identical to TRBD2. CDR1 is MNHEY, CDR2 SMNVEV, per germline (reference sequence). V was clipped by 3 bases and J by 6 bases; unmatched bases: 10. There are 16 residues in the CDR3. The CDR3 coding sequence is TGTGCCAGCAGTTTCGTTCGGGAGGGCCGGGGCAATGAGCAGTTCTTC. Protein sequence: CASSFVREGRGNEQFF.

V gene TRBV27 combines with J gene TRBJ2-1; TRBD2 aligns across 10 bases. The CDR3 totals 14 residues. The V segment lost 7 bases and the J segment 7 bases; nucleotides outside the gene matches: 7. Germline loops: CDR1 MNHEY, CDR2 SMNVEV (reference sequence). CDR3 nucleotides: TGTGCCAGCACCCATACTAGCGGGAATAATGAGCAGTTCTTC. This gives the protein CASTHTSGNNEQFF.

The chain combines TRBV14 with TRBJ1-2; tentative D call: TRBD1 (5 bases). V lost 1 base to trimming and J lost 4 bases, with 16 bases between them. Germline V gene lookup returns CDR1 SGHDN and CDR2 FVKESK. The CDR3 is made up of 16 amino acids. The CDR3 region is CASSQGSPGQGYGYTF. CDR3 in DNA: TGTGCCAGCAGCCAAGGGAGCCCCGGACAAGGCTATGGCTACACCTTC.

This chain uses TRBV20-1 with TRBJ2-1, with a tentative D call TRBD2 (6 bases). The V and J ends lost 5 bases and 6 bases respectively, with 8 bases between them. Germline lookup yields CDR1 DFQATT and CDR2 SNEGSKA (reference sequence). The CDR3 covers 11 residues. The CDR3 loop is CSAGDSNEQFF. CDR3 DNA sequence: TGCAGTGCTGGGGACTCCAATGAGCAGTTCTTC.

This clone was seen only a few times. The V gene is TRBV7-3, the J gene TRBJ2-1; TRBD1 agrees at 8 bases. The length of the CDR3 is 15 residues. The J segment lost 2 bases and the V segment lost 2 bases, leaving 2 bases of the junction unmatched. Germline V gene lookup returns CDR1 SGHTA and CDR2 FQGTGA. CDR3 region: CASSLQGAAYNEQFF. The CDR3 nucleotides are TGTGCCAGCAGCTTACAGGGGGCGGCCTACAATGAGCAGTTCTTC. Using reference TRBV7-3 and TRBJ2-1 for the parts outside the CDR3, the full variable domain is GAGVSQTPSNKVTEKGKYVELRCDPISGHTALYWYRQSLGQGPEFLIYFQGTGAADDSGLPNDRFFAVRPEGSVSTLKIQRTERGDSAVYLCASSLQGAAYNEQFFGPGTRLTVL.

The CDR3 sequence is CASSEWEGSYNEQFF. The CDR3 DNA sequence: TGTGCCAGCAGTGAGTGGGAGGGTTCCTACAATGAGCAGTTCTTC. The chain joins TRBV25-1 to TRBJ2-1, with TRBD2 matching over 7 bases. The CDR3 contains 15 residues. Looked up from germline, CDR1 is MGHDK and CDR2 is SYGVNS. V dropped 3 bases and J dropped 1; count of bases not matched to a gene: 3.

The J gene is TRBJ2-5, the V gene TRBV2, with 10 bases matching TRBD2. The CDR3 consists of 14 residues. Trimming cost V 4 bases and J 5 bases; bases outside gene matches: 4. CDR1 SNHLY and CDR2 FYNNEI come from the germline V gene. CDR3 nucleotides: TGTGCCAGCAGTGCTAGCGGGAGTTTGGAGACCCAGTACTTC. It codes for CASSASGSLETQYF.

The chain couples TRBV2 to TRBJ2-7, with D perhaps TRBD2 (6 bases). V was clipped by 5 bases and J by 3 bases, with 17 bases between them. The CDR3 is 15 amino acids. CDR1 is SNHLY, CDR2 FYNNEI, per germline. The CDR3 region is CASSLPPAEGYEQYF. CDR3 coding DNA: TGTGCCAGCAGTCTTCCGCCTGCGGAGGGCTACGAGCAGTACTTC.